This TCR beta chain was identified during a study of CD8+CD57+ T cells in acquired aplastic anemia. Patients included in sequencing had previously demonstrated CD8+CD57+ cell expansion by flow cytometry. The CDR3 contains 14 residues. Unmatched junction bases numbered 10, after V lost 6 bases and J lost 5 bases. Germline-derived CDR1 and CDR2 are SNHLY and FYNNEI. TCR beta VDJ and CDR3 were profiled, and genomic DNA was the template. TCRdb recomputed calls from the reads with MiXCR, one row per CDR3 protein. The data show 120,000 or so distinct CDR3 sequences, under 65% seen once. This chain uses TRBV2 with TRBJ2-7; 7 bases agree with TRBD2. This receptor was identified in a human donor with aplastic anemia. Input material: sorted CD4+, CD8+, or CD8+CD57+ T cells (not recorded which) from PBMCs. The CDR3 here is CASSLNGGVHEQYF. CDR3 sequence (DNA): TGTGCCAGCAGCTTGAATGGGGGGGTCCACGAGCAGTACTTC.